What follows is one TCR beta chain and its context. The sample originates from a study of T cell responses to AZD1222 COVID-19 vaccine. Sequenced by immunoSEQ multiplex PCR; TCRdb stores in-frame clones only, minus some. This table has about 150,000 clones, about 93% appearing once. The CDR3 sequence is 15 residues long. Germline lookup yields CDR1 SEHNR and CDR2 FQNEAQ (reference sequence). V was clipped by 5 bases and J by 1 base, with 15 bases between them. The specimen was peripheral blood, collected on day 0 of AZD1222 vaccination. The clonotype comes from an adult in good health. This chain connects TRBV7-9 to TRBJ2-7; tentatively, D is TRBD1 (5 bases). The CDR3, as DNA: TGTGCCAGCAGCGCCCCGGCAGGGCTTTCCTACGAGCAGTACTTC. Encoded protein: CASSAPAGLSYEQYF.